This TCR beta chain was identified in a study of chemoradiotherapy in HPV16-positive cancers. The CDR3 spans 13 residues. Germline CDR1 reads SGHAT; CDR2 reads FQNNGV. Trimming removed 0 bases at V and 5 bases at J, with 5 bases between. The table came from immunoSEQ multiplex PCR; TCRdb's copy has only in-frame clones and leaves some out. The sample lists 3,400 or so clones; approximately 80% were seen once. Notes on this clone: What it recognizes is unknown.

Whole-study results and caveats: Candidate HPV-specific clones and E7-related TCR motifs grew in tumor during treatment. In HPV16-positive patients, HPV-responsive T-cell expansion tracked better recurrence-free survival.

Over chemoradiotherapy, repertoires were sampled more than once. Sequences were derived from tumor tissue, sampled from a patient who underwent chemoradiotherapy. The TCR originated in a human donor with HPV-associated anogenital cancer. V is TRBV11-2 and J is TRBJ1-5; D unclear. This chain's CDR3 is CASSLDWDQPQHF. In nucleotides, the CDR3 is TGTGCCAGCAGCTTAGACTGGGATCAGCCCCAGCATTTT.